These 25 T cell receptor beta chains share one sample of origin, sequenced in a study of T cell changes during pregnancy in multiple sclerosis. Clones were read by immunoSEQ multiplex PCR, and TCRdb kept only the in-frame ones, dropping some. Of over 70,000 clones in the sample, approximately 95% were seen once. Material: peripheral blood, obtained in the first trimester of pregnancy. These receptors were taken from a female donor with multiple sclerosis, enrolled in a pregnancy study.

The V and J genes are TRBV29-1 and TRBJ2-7, with no clear D. Trimming shortened V by 4 bases and J by 0 bases, and 7 bases separated the two germline ends. This CDR3 is built from 12 residues. Per the germline V gene, CDR1 is SQVTM and CDR2 is ANQGSEA. The CDR3 DNA is TGCAGCGTTGTGGTCAGCTCCTACGAGCAGTACTTC. Translated, it gives CSVVVSSYEQYF.

V is TRBV14 and J is TRBJ2-7, with D possibly TRBD1 on 6 matching bases. The CDR3 is made up of 19 amino acids. The germline gives CDR1 SGHDN, CDR2 FVKESK. Trimming pared 0 bases from V and 1 base from J, leaving 22 bases between. This chain's CDR3 is CASSQDLSPGHLISYEQYF. The CDR3 DNA reads TGTGCCAGCAGCCAAGATTTGTCTCCGGGACACCTAATTTCCTACGAGCAGTACTTC.

V gene TRBV6-6 combines with J gene TRBJ2-7; 10 bases align to TRBD2. The CDR3 is 13 amino acids. V lost 2 bases and J lost 7; bases outside the gene matches: 2. Germline loops: CDR1 MNHNY, CDR2 SVGAGI (reference sequence). As DNA, the CDR3 is TGTGCCAGCAGTTACACGACTAGCGGGGAGCAGTACTTC. This sequence encodes CASSYTTSGEQYF.

The chain couples TRBV5-1 to TRBJ2-3, with 10 bases fitting TRBD1. CDR3 size: 15 residues. From germline, CDR1 is SGHRS and CDR2 YFSETQ. The V and J ends lost 6 bases and 1 base, in that order; junction bases with no gene match: 5. The CDR3 loop reads CASTSGTGGTDTQYF. The CDR3 DNA follows: TGCGCCAGCACTTCCGGGACAGGGGGCACAGATACGCAGTATTTT.

This clone was observed a single time. The chain combines TRBV7-2 with TRBJ2-7; 8 bases match TRBD1. The CDR3 contains 13 residues. V shed 6 bases, J shed 3 bases, and the junction held 4 bases outside the gene matches. The germline V gene has CDR1 SGHTA and CDR2 FQGNSA. The CDR3 nucleotides are TGTGCCAGCAGACCTACAGGGGGCTACGAGCAGTACTTC. It specifies CASRPTGGYEQYF.

The V and J genes are TRBV10-3 and TRBJ2-1; possibly TRBD2 for D (5 bases). The CDR3 has 13 residues. The germline gives CDR1 ENHRY, CDR2 SYGVKD. V was shortened by 6 bases and J by 3 bases, with 9 bases between the two germline ends. CDR3 amino acids: CAIRTNNYNEQFF. In DNA form, the CDR3 reads TGTGCCATCAGGACTAATAACTACAATGAGCAGTTCTTC.

The genes are TRBV9 and TRBJ2-5; 7 nucleotides align to TRBD1. The J segment lost 5 bases and the V segment lost 2 bases, leaving 9 bases of the junction unmatched. CDR3 size: 15 residues. The germline V gene encodes CDR1 SGDLS and CDR2 YYNGEE. CDR3 nucleotides: TGTGCCAGCAGCGTTTTTGTCACAGGGGATGAGACCCAGTACTTC. Translated: CASSVFVTGDETQYF.

The V call is TRBV5-6, the J call TRBJ1-5; 7 bases agree with TRBD1. The V segment lost 4 bases and the J segment 2 bases; nucleotides outside the gene matches: 9. The CDR3 loop spans 16 amino acids. The germline V gene encodes CDR1 SGHDT and CDR2 YYEEEE. As DNA, the CDR3 is TGTGCCAGCAGCGTCAACAGGGGTATAGGCAATCAGCCCCAGCATTTT. Translation: CASSVNRGIGNQPQHF.

This clone was seen a single time. V and J are TRBV4-2 and TRBJ1-3; the D is unclear. The CDR3 extends over 15 amino acids. Trimming stripped 4 bases from V and 0 bases from J, with 10 bases between. CDR1 is LGHNA, CDR2 YNFKEQ, per germline. CDR3 amino acids: CASSPSKLSGNTIYF. The CDR3 coding sequence is TGTGCCAGCAGCCCTTCGAAACTCTCTGGAAACACCATATATTTT.

V and J are TRBV27 and TRBJ1-3, with no clear D. The V and J ends lost 0 bases and 3 bases respectively, with 12 bases between them. Germline CDR1 reads MNHEY; CDR2 reads SMNVEV (reference sequence). This CDR3 is built from 16 residues. The CDR3 loop reads CASSLSMPGYGNTIYF. CDR3 DNA: TGTGCCAGCAGTTTATCGATGCCGGGGTATGGAAACACCATATATTTT.

V gene TRBV11-3 combines with J gene TRBJ2-2, with a possible D match to TRBD2 (6 bases). V lost 5 bases and J 4 bases, leaving 17 bases between the germline ends. CDR3 size: 16 residues. In germline, CDR1 is SGHNT, CDR2 YENEEA. CDR3 protein: CASSSRTKAGTGELFF. The CDR3 DNA is TGTGCCAGCAGCAGCAGAACCAAAGCGGGCACCGGGGAGCTGTTTTTT.

The J gene is TRBJ2-1, the V gene TRBV30; TRBD2 matches at 13 bases. Unmatched junction bases numbered 11, after V lost 4 bases and J lost 5 bases. The CDR3 runs to 17 residues. CDR1 and CDR2 (germline): GTSNPN, SVGIG (reference sequence). As DNA, the CDR3 is TGTGCCTGGATGAGACTACTAGCGGGGGGGCTGGACAATGAGCAGTTCTTC. It yields the protein CAWMRLLAGGLDNEQFF.

This clone is a singleton in its sample. CDR3 coding DNA: TGTGCCAGCAGCTTGGCGGACGGAATCGGGATTCCCTCTTATAATTCACCCCTCCACTTT. Translated: CASSLADGIGIPSYNSPLHF. J is TRBJ1-6 and V is TRBV5-5, with D unclear. This CDR3 region has 20 residues. Trimming removed 0 bases from V and 4 bases from J, with 23 bases in between. Germline V lookup: CDR1 SGHKS, CDR2 YYEKEE (reference sequence).

The gene calls are TRBV6-1 and TRBJ2-5; 13 nucleotides align to TRBD2. J was trimmed by 5 bases and V by 6 bases; bases with no gene match: 6. CDR3 length: 15 residues. Per the germline V gene, CDR1 is MNHNS and CDR2 is SASEGT. The CDR3, as DNA: TGTGCCAGCAGCGCACTAGCGGGGGGGCCGGAGACCCAGTACTTC. It codes for CASSALAGGPETQYF.

This chain joins TRBV2 and TRBJ1-6; D is undetermined. The germline gives CDR1 SNHLY, CDR2 FYNNEI. V was trimmed by 8 bases and J by 0 bases, leaving 14 bases between them. The CDR3 totals 16 residues. CDR3 sequence reads: CASGRKGSSYNSPLHF. The CDR3, as DNA: TGTGCCAGCGGGAGGAAGGGAAGCTCCTATAATTCACCCCTCCACTTT.

This rearrangement joins TRBV5-4 to TRBJ2-3; TRBD1 is a possible D gene (6 bases). V lost 4 bases and J 0 bases, leaving 12 bases between the germline ends. Per germline, CDR1 SGHNT and CDR2 YYREEE (reference sequence). The CDR3 has 15 amino acids. The CDR3 bases are TGTGCCAGCAGCCTGGTGGGGGCTAGCACAGATACGCAGTATTTT. It encodes CASSLVGASTDTQYF.

The rearrangement uses TRBV5-6 and TRBJ1-1; D is ambiguous. The ends were cut back, 4 bases at V and 5 bases at J, with 12 bases in the middle. The CDR3 is 13 amino acids. CDR1 and CDR2 (germline): SGHDT, YYEEEE. The CDR3, as DNA: TGTGCCAGCAGCCCCGTAACAGTTACTGAAGCTTTCTTT. It is translated as CASSPVTVTEAFF.

V is TRBV4-2 and J is TRBJ2-2; 9 bases map to TRBD2. V shed 1 base, J shed 5 bases, and the junction held 2 bases outside the gene matches. The CDR3 extends over 15 amino acids. From germline, CDR1 is LGHNA and CDR2 YNFKEQ. This CDR3 is CASSQGLAETGELFF. CDR3 nucleotide sequence: TGTGCCAGCAGCCAAGGACTAGCGGAGACCGGGGAGCTGTTTTTT.

V gene TRBV6-1 combines with J gene TRBJ2-2; no firm D call. The CDR3 runs to 14 residues. Germline loops: CDR1 MNHNS, CDR2 SASEGT. Trimming took off 3 bases at V and 0 bases at J, with 5 bases between the two ends. CDR3 sequence: CASSDRPNTGELFF. The DNA for the CDR3 is TGTGCCAGCAGTGACAGGCCGAACACCGGGGAGCTGTTTTTT.

CDR3 region: CASSSLAGGLLQFF. In DNA form, the CDR3 reads TGTGCCAGCAGCTCACTAGCGGGGGGGTTGTTGCAGTTCTTC. The chain links TRBV7-8 to TRBJ2-1; TRBD2 matches 13 bases. The ends lost 4 bases at V and 12 bases at J; junction bases unmatched: 6. Germline-derived CDR1 and CDR2 are SGHVS and FQNEAQ. CDR3 length equals 14 residues.

The chain is built from TRBV19 and TRBJ2-5; 13 bases align to TRBD2. The CDR3 contains 15 residues. Germline CDR1 is LNHDA and CDR2 is SQIVND (reference sequence). V shed 7 bases, J shed 5 bases, and the junction held 7 bases outside the gene matches. In DNA, the CDR3 is TGTGCCAGTACCTCACTAGCGGGGGGGCTCGAGACCCAGTACTTC. Translating gives CASTSLAGGLETQYF.

This clone appeared a single time. This chain joins TRBV29-1 and TRBJ1-4, with 8 bases identical to TRBD1. The CDR3 runs to 13 residues. Germline CDR1 is SQVTM and CDR2 is ANQGSEA. V shed 5 bases and J 7 bases; nucleotides not matched to a gene: 6. This CDR3 reads CSVQGAVGEKLFF. In DNA form, the CDR3 reads TGCAGCGTTCAGGGGGCAGTCGGTGAAAAACTGTTTTTT.

J is TRBJ1-3 and V is TRBV18, with TRBD1 identical over 10 bases. Germline assignment: CDR1 KGHSH and CDR2 LQKENI. The CDR3 length is 16 residues. V gave up 3 bases and J gave up 1 base; unmatched junction bases: 3. CDR3 DNA: TGTGCCAGCTCACCCATGGGACAGGGGTCTGGAAACACCATATATTTT. Protein product: CASSPMGQGSGNTIYF.

The chain employs TRBV5-1 and TRBJ2-4, with TRBD2 identical over 7 bases. The CDR3 has 21 amino acids. From germline, CDR1 is SGHRS and CDR2 YFSETQ. The V and J ends lost 4 bases and 1 base, in that order; junction bases with no gene match: 23. In nucleotides, the CDR3 is TGCGCCAGCAGCACTGACACCCGGGACTCCCAGCCCGGGGGGGCCAAAAACATTCAGTACTTC. Its translation is CASSTDTRDSQPGGAKNIQYF.

This rearrangement joins TRBV5-6 to TRBJ2-3, with D possibly being TRBD1 (6 bases). The CDR3 extends over 14 amino acids. The V gene lost 3 bases and the J gene lost 0 bases, with 8 bases spanning the gap. In germline, CDR1 is SGHDT, CDR2 YYEEEE. This CDR3 reads CASSYGTSTDTQYF. For the CDR3, the DNA is TGTGCCAGCAGCTACGGGACAAGCACAGATACGCAGTATTTT.